A selection of T cell receptor beta chains follows, all from one sample in a study of shared clonotypes between healthy human individuals. The data were produced by immunoSEQ multiplex PCR, yet TCRdb's version contains in-frame clones alone and is incomplete. Of 450,000 to 700,000 clones in the sample, roughly 95% are singletons; the top ten hold approximately 0.1%. The sequencing input was naive CD8+ T cells sorted from blood. The origin of the receptors is a woman in her 30s in good health. Both conserved end residues are part of each CDR3. The order of the fields is D gene, V gene, clone size, J gene, CDR3 protein, CDR3 DNA. D genes are given only for firm matches. Some rows mark clone size as missing; the rest say once, few, many or name a class of expanded clone.

TRBD2	TRBV7-9	once	TRBJ2-5	CASSSGLDATQYF	TGTGCCAGCAGCTCTGGACTAGATGCGACCCAGTACTTC
-	TRBV27	-	TRBJ2-7	CASSLYRTTYEQYF	TGTGCCAGCAGTTTATACCGGACTACCTACGAGCAGTACTTC
-	TRBV6-1	-	TRBJ1-5	CASSEWGQVSNQPQHF	TGTGCCAGCAGTGAATGGGGACAAGTTAGCAATCAGCCCCAGCATTTT
TRBD2	TRBV4-1	-	TRBJ2-1	CASSQEEIGTSGYNEQFF	TGCGCCAGCAGCCAAGAGGAGATCGGGACTAGCGGCTACAATGAGCAGTTCTTC
-	TRBV6-1	-	TRBJ2-7	CASSDLVADPSYEQYF	TGTGCCAGCAGTGATTTGGTAGCGGACCCCTCCTACGAGCAGTACTTC
-	TRBV29-1	-	TRBJ2-7	CSVEIGTSAYEQYF	TGCAGCGTTGAAATCGGGACGTCCGCCTACGAGCAGTACTTC
TRBD2	TRBV28	-	TRBJ2-2	CASRLGTSGRRTGELFF	TGTGCCAGCAGACTCGGGACTAGCGGGAGGCGCACCGGGGAGCTGTTTTTT
-	TRBV2	-	TRBJ2-6	CASSASFNQPASGANVLTF	TGTGCCAGCAGTGCGTCTTTCAACCAACCAGCTTCTGGGGCCAACGTCCTGACTTTC
-	TRBV2	once	TRBJ2-1	CASTTLSGPYNEQFF	-
TRBD1	TRBV5-4	-	TRBJ2-7	CASSQGQGTREQYF	TGTGCCAGCAGCCAGGGACAGGGGACGCGGGAGCAGTACTTC
-	TRBV19	-	TRBJ1-5	CASSIDPLNPQHF	TGTGCCAGTAGTATAGATCCCCTCAACCCCCAGCATTTT
TRBD1	TRBV7-2	-	TRBJ2-3	CASSSTGPKITDTQYF	TGTGCCAGCAGCTCGACAGGGCCAAAAATCACAGATACGCAGTATTTT
-	TRBV18	-	TRBJ1-1	CASSSGAEEAFF	TGTGCCAGCTCATCAGGGGCGGAAGAAGCTTTCTTT
-	TRBV30	-	TRBJ1-2	CASRGWYGYTF	TGTGCCTCCAGGGGATGGTATGGCTACACCTTC
TRBD1	TRBV5-6	few	TRBJ1-4	CASILNPGQGTF	TGTGCCAGCATCCTTAACCCGGGACAGGGTACATTT
TRBD1	TRBV5-3	once	TRBJ1-2	CASSLGGGYTF	TGTGCCAGCAGCTTAGGGGGCGGCTACACCTTC
-	TRBV5-1	-	TRBJ2-3	CASTDPRDGSTDTQYF	TGCGCCAGCACCGATCCAAGGGACGGAAGCACAGATACGCAGTATTTT
TRBD1	TRBV5-4	-	TRBJ1-2	CASRPITGGIPDGYTF	TGTGCCAGCAGGCCAATCACAGGGGGCATCCCGGATGGCTACACCTTC
TRBD1	TRBV9	-	TRBJ2-2	CASSPSGQGDTGELFF	TGTGCCAGCAGCCCTTCGGGACAGGGAGACACCGGGGAGCTGTTTTTT
TRBD2	TRBV29-1	once	TRBJ2-1	CSVESGRDLSYNEQFF	TGCAGCGTAGAAAGCGGGAGGGATCTATCCTACAATGAGCAGTTCTTC
-	TRBV4-1	-	TRBJ2-7	CASSQQAAYEQYF	TGCGCCAGCAGCCAACAGGCGGCCTACGAGCAGTACTTC
TRBD1	TRBV19	-	TRBJ1-2	CASSRIGTDYGYTF	TGTGCCAGTAGTCGGATCGGGACAGACTATGGCTACACCTTC
TRBD1	TRBV4-1	once	TRBJ2-7	CASSPSGQGFYEQYF	TGCGCCAGCAGCCCGAGCGGACAGGGCTTTTACGAGCAGTACTTC
-	TRBV30	once	TRBJ2-2	CAWSLVNTGELFF	TGTGCCTGGAGCCTAGTTAACACCGGGGAGCTGTTTTTT
TRBD2	TRBV27	-	TRBJ2-5	CASSWGTSGRETQYF	TGTGCCAGCAGTTGGGGGACTAGCGGGAGGGAGACCCAGTACTTC
-	TRBV30	few	TRBJ1-1	CAWRMESSAEAFF	TGTGCCTGGAGAATGGAGAGTTCGGCTGAAGCTTTCTTT
-	TRBV9	-	TRBJ1-5	CASSVEAGNQPQHF	TGTGCCAGCAGCGTAGAGGCGGGAAATCAGCCCCAGCATTTT
TRBD1	TRBV4-1	-	TRBJ2-7	CASSQDSWDRTYEQYF	TGCGCCAGCAGCCAAGATAGTTGGGACAGGACCTACGAGCAGTACTTC
TRBD1	TRBV13	once	TRBJ1-3	CASSWGQGGNTIYF	TGTGCCAGCAGCTGGGGACAGGGCGGAAACACCATATATTTT
-	TRBV13	-	TRBJ2-7	CASSLEAGEQYF	TGTGCCAGCAGCTTAGAAGCGGGCGAGCAGTACTTC
-	TRBV28	-	TRBJ2-3	CASRGGIGTDTQYF	TGTGCCAGCAGAGGGGGTATTGGCACAGATACGCAGTATTTT
-	TRBV27	-	TRBJ2-7	CASSANSYEQYF	TGTGCCAGCAGTGCCAACTCCTACGAGCAGTACTTC
-	TRBV9	-	TRBJ2-1	CASSNNYNEQFF	TGTGCCAGCAGCAACAACTACAATGAGCAGTTCTTC
TRBD2	TRBV11-2	-	TRBJ2-7	CASSFGRGDGYEQYF	TGTGCCAGCAGCTTTGGTCGGGGGGACGGATACGAGCAGTACTTC
-	TRBV9	-	TRBJ2-1	CASSVAGGGYNEQFF	TGTGCCAGCAGCGTAGCAGGGGGAGGGTACAATGAGCAGTTCTTC
-	TRBV14	-	TRBJ1-2	CASSQEILPVWDGYTF	TGTGCCAGCAGCCAAGAAATCTTGCCAGTATGGGATGGCTACACCTTC